The rows below give T cell receptor beta chains drawn from one sample of a study of blood T cells in healthy people across ages. TCRdb re-derived calls from the 5' RACE reads in MiXCR, one entry per CDR3 protein. The sample lists approximately 780,000 distinct CDR3 sequences; 25% to 30% were seen once. The same specimen was also included in a second study, on T cells of mothers and their children.

The sequenced material came from blood. The source is a boy between 10 and 17 years old in good health. Both conserved end residues are part of each CDR3. The D gene is left open where the match is weak. Clone sizes are given selectively: once, few, many, or a class where the clone is expanded.

TGTGCCAGCAGCCGGGGCACTGAAGCTTTCTTT | CASSRGTEAFF | many | . | TRBJ1-1 | TRBV6-5
TGCGCCAGCAGCCAATCAGCGACTAGCGGGACACAAGAGACCCAGTACTTC | CASSQSATSGTQETQYF | . | TRBD2 | TRBJ2-5 | TRBV4-1
TGCGCCAGCAGCTTGACAGGGGACGGTGGTTACGAGCAGTACTTC | CASSLTGDGGYEQYF | many | TRBD1 | TRBJ2-7 | TRBV5-1
TGTGCCAGCAGTTTAGCGGGACTAGCGGGCTACAATGAGCAGTTCTTC | CASSLAGLAGYNEQFF | . | TRBD2 | TRBJ2-1 | TRBV12-3/TRBV12-4
TGTGCCTGGAGGGCAACTAGCGGGGGCACCCTAGCCAAAAACATTCAGTACTTC | CAWRATSGGTLAKNIQYF | . | TRBD2 | TRBJ2-4 | TRBV30
TGTGCCAGCAGTTTACCATCCGGGGCTAGCAATCAGCCCCAGCATTTT | CASSLPSGASNQPQHF | . | . | TRBJ1-5 | TRBV28
TGTGCCAGCAGCGACTCCATATCGCGTCCTTTCTATGGCTACACCTTC | CASSDSISRPFYGYTF | . | . | TRBJ1-2 | TRBV9
TGTGCCAGCCGCAGGCAGGTGAACACTGAAGCTTTCTTT | CASRRQVNTEAFF | . | . | TRBJ1-1 | TRBV12-3/TRBV12-4
TGTGCTAGCAACCTCCAAGGTTCCCAAGAGACCCAGTACTTC | CASNLQGSQETQYF | . | . | TRBJ2-5 | TRBV9
TGTGCCAGTAGCCACCGCCTACCGGGACCTAGCTCTGGAAACACCATATATTTT | CASSHRLPGPSSGNTIYF | few | . | TRBJ1-3 | TRBV28
TGTGCCAGCAGTTATTTCCGGGACTACGGGGCAGATACGCAGTATTTT | CASSYFRDYGADTQYF | few | TRBD2 | TRBJ2-3 | TRBV28
TGTGCCAGCAGCCCCGGGACAGGGATGGTGGAGCAGTACTTC | CASSPGTGMVEQYF | few | TRBD1 | TRBJ2-7 | TRBV27
TGTGCCAGCAGTTGGGACAATAATTCACCCCTCCACTTT | CASSWDNNSPLHF | . | . | TRBJ1-6 | TRBV6-6
TGCGCCAGCAGTGAGGGAGGACTAGCTTCCAGCTCCTACGAGCAGTACTTC | CASSEGGLASSSYEQYF | . | TRBD2 | TRBJ2-7 | TRBV10-2
TGTGCCAGTGCCTTCGGGAGCGGGGGATCAGAGACCCAGTACTTC | CASAFGSGGSETQYF | few | TRBD2 | TRBJ2-5 | TRBV6-6
TGTGCCAGCTCAACTACCGGGACAGGGGGCTCTGGAAACACCATATATTTT | CASSTTGTGGSGNTIYF | . | TRBD1 | TRBJ1-3 | TRBV18
TGTGCCACCAGCAAATTAGGGAGCTCCACCCAGGCACCTTTCTTT | CATSKLGSSTQAPFF | . | . | TRBJ1-1 | TRBV15
TGTGCCAGCAGCCGCCAGCCGGGGGTCGGGGAGCTGTTTTTT | CASSRQPGVGELFF | . | . | TRBJ2-2 | TRBV14
TGTGCCAGCAGTTTAACTGGGCCAGATGAAGCTTTCTTT | CASSLTGPDEAFF | . | . | TRBJ1-1 | TRBV12-3/TRBV12-4
TGTGCCAGCCCTGAGGGAGGGCGGACAGGGGAGGTTTACGAGCAGTACTTC | CASPEGGRTGEVYEQYF | once | TRBD1 | TRBJ2-7 | TRBV6-1
TGTGCCAGCAGCTTAACGGGACCAGCGGGGGGGGCGGAGACCCAGTACTTC | CASSLTGPAGGAETQYF | . | TRBD2 | TRBJ2-5 | TRBV7-3
TGTGCCAGCAGTGAGAGGACTAGCGGGGCGCAAGAGACCCAGTACTTC | CASSERTSGAQETQYF | few | TRBD2 | TRBJ2-5 | TRBV6-1
TGTGCCAGCAGCTCGACTAGCGGGGTTGGTGAGCAGTTCTTC | CASSSTSGVGEQFF | few | TRBD2 | TRBJ2-1 | TRBV7-2
TGTGCCAGCAGTTCCCATAACAGGGACGTCGGGAACACCGGGGAGCTGTTTTTT | CASSSHNRDVGNTGELFF | few | . | TRBJ2-2 | TRBV6-5
TGTGCCAGCAGCCAATCCACGGCCCTACGTTACGAGCAGTACTTC | CASSQSTALRYEQYF | . | . | TRBJ2-7 | TRBV16
TGTGCCAGCAGCTTAGCGGCGGGGGTCCTAGCCAAAAACATTCAGTACTTC | CASSLAAGVLAKNIQYF | few | TRBD2 | TRBJ2-4 | TRBV7-9
TGCAGCGTTAAAAGGACCGGAAACATTCAGTACTTC | CSVKRTGNIQYF | many | . | TRBJ2-4 | TRBV29-1
TGTGCCAGCAGACAAAAAAGCGGGGATGGTCTTTATGAGCAGTTCTTC | CASRQKSGDGLYEQFF | few | TRBD2 | TRBJ2-1 | TRBV4-2
TGTGCCAGCAGTCCAATAAGGACAGGGGTAGAGACCCAGTACTTC | CASSPIRTGVETQYF | few | TRBD1 | TRBJ2-5 | TRBV2
TGTGCCAGCAGCTCGGGGGAGAGCTCCTACAATGAGCAGTTCTTC | CASSSGESSYNEQFF | . | . | TRBJ2-1 | TRBV7-9
TGCAGTGCTAGCCATTCGAGCGGGGATACGCAGTATTTT | CSASHSSGDTQYF | . | . | TRBJ2-3 | TRBV20-1
TGTGCCAGCAGCCCAGGGAGGACAGGGGCCCAGTACTTC | CASSPGRTGAQYF | few | TRBD1 | TRBJ2-5 | TRBV13
TGCAGCGTCTTTCAGAGCCTCTCTGGGGCCAACGTCCTGACTTTC | CSVFQSLSGANVLTF | . | . | TRBJ2-6 | TRBV29-1
TGTGCCAGCAGATCAGGGGCGAGAAGCACAGATACGCAGTATTTT | CASRSGARSTDTQYF | few | . | TRBJ2-3 | TRBV6-5
TGTGCCAGCAGCCAAAACGCGGGACAGACTAATGAAAAACTGTTTTTT | CASSQNAGQTNEKLFF | few | TRBD1 | TRBJ1-4 | TRBV7-6
TGCGCCAGCAGTCGCGACCACAGGAACCAGAGCCAAGAGACCCAGTACTTC | CASSRDHRNQSQETQYF | . | . | TRBJ2-5 | TRBV23-1
TGTGCCAGCGCGATTTTACCGGGACTAGCGGAAGAGACCCAGTACTTC | CASAILPGLAEETQYF | few | TRBD2 | TRBJ2-5 | TRBV3-1
TGCAGCGTTGATAGGCCTCGGAATGAGCAGTTCTTC | CSVDRPRNEQFF | few | . | TRBJ2-1 | TRBV29-1
TGTGCCACCAGCGTAGTAATTGGCTATGGCTACACCTTC | CATSVVIGYGYTF | . | . | TRBJ1-2 | TRBV15
TGCAGTGCGGCGCTGGCGGGGGGGCGAGGGGATACGCAGTATTTT | CSAALAGGRGDTQYF | . | TRBD2 | TRBJ2-3 | TRBV20-1
TGCGCCAGCAGCTTACAGGGGCCGGGAACCGGGGAGCTGTTTTTT | CASSLQGPGTGELFF | few | TRBD1 | TRBJ2-2 | TRBV5-1
TGCGCCAGCAGCTTAGGAACAGGGCCCAATCAGCCCCAGCATTTT | CASSLGTGPNQPQHF | few | . | TRBJ1-5 | TRBV5-1
TGTGCCAGCAGTAGAGACAGGGTGACGGGCTACACCTTC | CASSRDRVTGYTF | . | TRBD1 | TRBJ1-2 | TRBV7-3
TGTGCCAGCACCAACGGGGCAGGGGGGACTGAAGCTTTCTTT | CASTNGAGGTEAFF | . | TRBD1 | TRBJ1-1 | TRBV12-3/TRBV12-4
TGTGCCAGCAGCCCCAAAGAGACCCAGTACTTC | CASSPKETQYF | many | . | TRBJ2-5 | TRBV18